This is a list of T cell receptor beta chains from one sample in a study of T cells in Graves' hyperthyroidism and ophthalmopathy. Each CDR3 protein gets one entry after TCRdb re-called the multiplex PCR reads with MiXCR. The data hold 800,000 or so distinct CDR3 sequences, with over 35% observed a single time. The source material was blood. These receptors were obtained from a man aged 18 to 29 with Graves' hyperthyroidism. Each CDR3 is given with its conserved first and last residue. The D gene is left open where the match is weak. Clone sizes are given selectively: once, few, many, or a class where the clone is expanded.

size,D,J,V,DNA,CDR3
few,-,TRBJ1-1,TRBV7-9,TGTGCCAGCAGCCCTGGACAGCCGGGGGACACTGAAGCTTTCTTT,CASSPGQPGDTEAFF
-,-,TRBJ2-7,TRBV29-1,TGCAGCGCCCGACGGGGAGTCGAGCAGTACTTC,CSARRGVEQYF
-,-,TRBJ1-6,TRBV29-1,TGCAGCGTTGAAGATTTTATGCCGGATAATTCACCCCTCCACTTT,CSVEDFMPDNSPLHF
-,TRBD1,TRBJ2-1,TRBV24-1,TGTGCCACCAGTGATTGGACAGGGGGCAATTTCGATGAGCAGTTCTTC,CATSDWTGGNFDEQFF
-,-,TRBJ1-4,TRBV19,TGTGCCAGTAGTATGAAGACAGGACGGTGGGAAAAACTGTTTTTT,CASSMKTGRWEKLFF
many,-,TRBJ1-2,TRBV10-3,TGTGCCATCAGAGCAAATGCAGAAGACACCTTC,CAIRANAEDTF
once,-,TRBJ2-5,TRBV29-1,TGCAGCGTTCTAGTGGGGGCGGCCGGGGAGCTGTACTTC,CSVLVGAAGELYF
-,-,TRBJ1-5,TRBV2,TGTGCCAGCAGTGACGAAGGGGGATTCAATCAGCCCCAGCATTTT,CASSDEGGFNQPQHF
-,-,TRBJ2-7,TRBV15,TGTGCCACCAGCGGAGCATTACCTACCGGACAGACCAACTACGAGCAGTACTTC,CATSGALPTGQTNYEQYF
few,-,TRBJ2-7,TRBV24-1,TGTGCCACCAGTGGGGGTCCCCCGCCCTACGAGCAGTACTTC,CATSGGPPPYEQYF
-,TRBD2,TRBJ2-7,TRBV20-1,TGCAGTGCTGCCCAGGGCGGGGGACCCTACGAGCAGTACTTC,CSAAQGGGPYEQYF
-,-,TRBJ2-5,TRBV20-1,TGCAGTGCTAGAGATCAGGGGAGGGGGAATCAGTACTTC,CSARDQGRGNQYF
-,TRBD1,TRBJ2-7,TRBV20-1,TGCAGCGGGGACAGCCTCTACGAGCAGTACTTC,CSGDSLYEQYF
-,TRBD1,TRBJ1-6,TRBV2,TGTGCCAGCAGGACGACAGGGATGAATTCACCCCTCCACTTT,CASRTTGMNSPLHF
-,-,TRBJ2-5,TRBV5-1,TGCGCCAGCAGCATGGCCCCGGGCCCCGAGAGGGAGACCCAGTACTTC,CASSMAPGPERETQYF
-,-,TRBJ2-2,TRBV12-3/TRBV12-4,TGTGCCAGCAGCCTCATGGAGGGAGATGGCACCGGGGAGCTGTTTTTT,CASSLMEGDGTGELFF
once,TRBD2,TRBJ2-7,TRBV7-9,TGTGCCAGCAGCTTAGATGACCTACGCGGGAGCTACGAGCAGTACTTC,CASSLDDLRGSYEQYF
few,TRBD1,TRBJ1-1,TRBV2,TGTGCCAGCAGTGGCCCCCGACAGGGTCCGGGGACTGAAGCTTTCTTT,CASSGPRQGPGTEAFF
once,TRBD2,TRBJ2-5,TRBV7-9,TGTGCCAGCAGCCCTAGCGGGGGGATGGAGACCCAGTACTTC,CASSPSGGMETQYF
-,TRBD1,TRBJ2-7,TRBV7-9,TGTGCCAGCAGCCAAGATCCAGGGGGCGCGGCGAGCTCCTACGAGCAGTACTTC,CASSQDPGGAASSYEQYF
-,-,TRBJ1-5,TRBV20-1,TGCAGTGCTGCTCGACTGGGCAATCAGCCCCAGCATTTT,CSAARLGNQPQHF
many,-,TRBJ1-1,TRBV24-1,TGTGCCACCAGGGCGACAGGTTTCATTGAAGCTTTCTTT,CATRATGFIEAFF
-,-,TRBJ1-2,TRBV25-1,TGTGCTAGATCCAGGGAGTTGCGAGGCTACACCTTC,CARSRELRGYTF